This T cell receptor beta chain was identified in a study of cytomegalovirus exposure and HLA in healthy donors (dated by TCRdb to about 2017). Context from the whole study: An earlier analysis of about 560 of the donors reported approximately 260 Gb of sequence data and 95 million to 140 million unique TCR beta sequences obtained from about 179 million T cells. An early release covering roughly 580 HLA-typed donors comprised approximately 300 gigabases of sequencing data and some 79 million unique TCR sequences. Among the roughly 410 genotyped donors, about 83% belonged to the genetic ancestry cluster associated with self-reported Caucasian donors. The study aimed to test whether cataloging public T cell receptors could reveal signatures of past pathogen exposure. Using immunosequencing, the study profiled T cell repertoires from 500 to 800 subjects and related those repertoires to cytomegalovirus serostatus. Besides the first cohort of more than 650 subjects, a separate validation cohort made up of 95 to 150 different subjects was used. The study combined high-throughput TCR immunosequencing, statistical association of individual TCRs with disease status, and machine learning to predict cytomegalovirus infection status. In a later analysis, previously published TCR beta repertoires from 550 to 750 donors were re-analyzed and high-resolution HLA genotyping was added so that TCR occurrence patterns could be studied. Rather than drawing on any new phenotypic data, the later analysis identified candidate immune exposures from TCR beta sequences and the way those sequences occurred across donors. To decide whether each TCR beta V gene segment behaved as functional or pseudogenic, an earlier analysis of approximately 620 of the donors relied on high-throughput TCR beta sequencing. Alongside the repertoire data, information on donor age, sex, ethnicity and CMV serostatus was compiled. Genome-wide SNP genotypes for about 55% of the roughly 670 donors were used in a later genetic analysis, which treated that subset as a discovery cohort. All discovery cohort repertoires had been generated on a single sequencing platform. Both class I and class II loci were covered by HLA typing, at four-digit resolution. Typing coverage varied by locus: roughly 620-640 donors for A, B, C, DRB1 and DQB1; roughly 520 for DQA1; more than 600 for DPA1; fewer than 480 for DPB1. Four to six DR-DQ haplotypes were handled as single units for association and clustering because linkage in the cohort was strong. Among some 410 genotyped donors of the cohort, an average of about 240,000 unique TCR beta nucleotide sequences were sequenced per donor, roughly 20% of them non-productive.

From the cysteine up to the phenylalanine, the CDR3 has a length of 15 residues. The DNA shown is the 45-base CDR3, in frame from base 1. At the junction V is shortened by 0 bases and J by 7 bases; bases outside the gene matches: 6. CDR1 and CDR2, per the germline V gene (reference sequence), are SEHNR and FQNEAQ. Summary of the overall study and its limitations: The study listed 150 to 200 TCR beta chains as associated with cytomegalovirus. It was suggested by the authors that the approach could potentially be generalized to other disease states and immunological phenotypes. A further reported finding was that TCR beta sequences accurately predicted the HLA-A and HLA-B alleles for most subjects in the first cohort. Because HLA typing was missing for some donors at each locus, association tests included only the typed subset. Several of the top co-occurrence clusters appeared to be linked to parvovirus B19, influenza, CMV and Epstein-Barr virus, according to a later analysis. According to a later analysis, most CMV-associated TCR beta chains appeared to be HLA-restricted, and the HLA associations seemed to be driven largely by CMV exposure. In vitro tests confirmed that a few of the cytomegalovirus-associated TCR beta chains recognize cytomegalovirus antigens. Seventeen rarely observed V segments, including chromosome 9 orphons, were excluded from the earlier analysis of some 590 of the donors because counts were too low. Assigning TCR associations to individual alleles was difficult when HLA alleles, especially DR and DQ, strongly co-occurred. Most TCR sequences were seen in very few donors, while some public TCRs were found in many individuals. The classifier was reported to diagnose cytomegalovirus status with high specificity and sensitivity in both the original and validation cohorts. Broadly in line with IMGT annotations, most TCR beta V segments showed up in productive rearrangements about 87% or about 30% of the time in an earlier analysis of several hundred of the donors. Compared with the 666-donor mean, donors in an Asian-associated ancestry cluster had fewer N-insertions in productive TCRs, according to a later genetic analysis. This cohort had only TCR beta chains sequenced, and the lack of alpha or paired-chain data limited which features could be detected. Presence/absence analyses assumed roughly uniform sequencing depth across donors, an assumption that may not hold. A later genetic analysis associated a missense DCLRE1C variant with V-gene and J-gene trimming of TCR beta chains, and an independent cohort replicated the association. The 87-base-pair reads could not distinguish some IMGT-functional V segments, including TRBV6-2 and TRBV6-3, so those segments were excluded. The sequencing pipeline was judged likely to have produced a cluster of highly shared sequence variants as a technical artifact. For the cohort, immune exposure information was limited to CMV serostatus. In a later analysis, the rate of TCR association differed among HLA loci, with DRB1 alleles having the most associated TCRs and HLA-C alleles having the fewest. A later analysis found that HLA-associated TCR beta chains were more clonally expanded and had lower generation probabilities than equally common non-associated chains. At a false discovery rate of 0.05, a later analysis linked 15,000 to 20,000 TCR beta sequences to specific HLA alleles. Correlated functional status among segregating V segments might reflect linkage disequilibrium, but an unknown experimental factor could not be ruled out.

The cohort comprised fewer than 750 healthy bone marrow donors. At the time of sampling, every cohort member was nominally healthy, though immune exposures that went unrecorded were likely present. The donor tested CMV seronegative and was one of the 352 seronegative cohort members. A peripheral blood sample was provided by each donor, and peripheral blood mononuclear cells were used for TCR beta sequencing. The Qiagen DNeasy Blood Extraction Kit was used to extract genomic DNA from the blood cell samples. For this clone: Its antigen remains unidentified. No quality values exist for individual bases; no much larger clone is one base distant.

The method behind the library was the immunoSEQ multiplex PCR assay. The multiplex PCR relied on a mix of 60 forward primers for TCR Vbeta segments and 13 reverse primers for TCR Jbeta segments. A multiplex PCR assay on genomic DNA amplified the CDR3 region of rearranged TCR beta genes. The amplified TCR beta libraries were sequenced on the Illumina HiSeq System as 87-base-pair reads. In the authors' own workflow: A later analysis counted 75 million to 100 million unique TCR beta chains across the 666 repertoires, and 9.5 million to 11 million of these chains were shared by at least two donors. To remove PCR and sequencing errors, raw reads were error-corrected and collapsed into unique sequences using a nearest-neighbor algorithm that merged closely related sequences. V, D and J gene segments were assigned by aligning CDR3 sequences to IMGT reference sequences. Each retained sequence needed at least a six-nucleotide match to both a V gene segment and a J gene segment. Rearrangements were classified as productive when the CDR3 lacked stop codons and remained in frame with V and J, and all other rearrangements were classified as non-productive. CDR3 was defined according to IMGT convention as the region running from the second conserved V-encoded cysteine to the conserved J-encoded phenylalanine. The earlier analysis of about 560 of the donors excluded any sequence lacking an unambiguous match to a single V gene segment. In an earlier analysis of several hundred of the donors, V segments were called functional above 56.7% productive rearrangements and were called segregating when the between-donor standard deviation exceeded 5%. A statistical classification framework was built to diagnose cytomegalovirus status from the catalog of TCR beta chain sequences. V and J gene assignment, in a later analysis, came from comparing TCR nucleotide sequences with IMGT/GENE-DB human TR gene sequences. Using the TCRdist pipeline, a later analysis assigned CDR3 sequences along with most-parsimonious VDJ recombination scenarios. In a later analysis, each TCR beta chain was defined by its CDR3 amino acid sequence together with its V-gene family, and reads without a unique V-gene family were excluded. In a later analysis, fewer than 600 highly shared, low-generation-probability nucleotide sequences were removed to address suspected cross-contamination and a sequencing artifact. In a later analysis, a clonal expansion index for each public chain was calculated from normalized within-repertoire ranks of inferred template counts. A later analysis computed generation probabilities with a VDJ recombination model fitted to out-of-frame rearrangements, and checked the results against IGoR. In a later analysis, TCR-TCR, TCR-HLA and TCR-CMV co-occurrence was scored with hypergeometric tests, and a repertoire-size bias correction was applied to TCR pairs. False discovery rates were estimated in a later analysis by permuting HLA or CMV assignments 20 times. In a later analysis, co-occurring TCRs were grouped using DBSCAN, with TCRdist sequence similarity added in when clustering inside HLA-allele-positive subsets. Co-occurrence clustering excluded repertoires with fewer than 30,000 or more than 120,000 public chains, plus five with anomalous nucleotide sharing. Imported from immuneACCESS, the table was reduced by TCRdb to in-frame sequences with V and J called. These copies leave out some clones; in studies compared against another copy, an unresolved V gene accounts for under half, and the cause of the remainder is not known. Clone size and the V and J calls come from that table; the DNA yielded D and trimming. In all, the sample holds roughly 100,000 clones, and 83% of those were seen once. Roughly 6.1% of the sample belongs to the ten largest clones.

The chain is encoded by TRBV7-9 joined to TRBJ1-2, and TRBD1 matches 9 of the central bases. The sequencing sample was made of PBMCs. The sequence was collected from a man between 18 and 35 years old in good health and CMV-seronegative. The encoded CDR3 is CASSLAEGQGRGYTF. The nucleotides read TGTGCCAGCAGCTTAGCTGAGGGACAGGGCCGTGGCTACACCTTC.